One and the same sample provided the 11 T cell receptor beta chains below, sequenced in a study of shared clonotypes between healthy human individuals. The table came from immunoSEQ multiplex PCR; TCRdb's copy has only in-frame clones and leaves some out. The table includes 500,000 to 550,000 clones, more than 95% detected once. Material for sequencing was naive CD4+ T cells sorted from blood. The subset is: CD45RA+ positively selected. These receptors originate from a woman aged 25 to 45 in good health.

This chain joins TRBV5-6 and TRBJ2-2; 7 nucleotides agree with TRBD1. Germline assignment: CDR1 SGHDT and CDR2 YYEEEE. The CDR3 spans 16 residues. Losses at the gene ends were 4 bases for V and 0 bases for J; bases not matched to a gene: 6. DNA for the CDR3: TGTGCCAGCAGCCACAGGACAGGCACGAACACCGGGGAGCTGTTTTTT. Residues: CASSHRTGTNTGELFF.

V gene TRBV19 combines with J gene TRBJ2-4, with unresolved D. CDR1 and CDR2 (germline): LNHDA, SQIVND (reference sequence). CDR3 length: 16 amino acids. Deletions cut 8 bases from V and 0 bases from J, with 17 bases between. CDR3 coding DNA: TGTGCCAGTTCCAAAATTACAGTTCTAGCCAAAAACATTCAGTACTTC. Its translation is CASSKITVLAKNIQYF.

The chain is built from TRBV5-6 and TRBJ1-4; unclear D gene. CDR1 is SGHDT and CDR2 is YYEEEE in the germline V gene. The ends were cut back, 3 bases at V and 3 bases at J, with 12 bases in the middle. This CDR3 comprises 15 residues. The CDR3 region is CASSSSEGANEKLFF. As DNA, the CDR3 is TGTGCCAGCAGCTCCAGTGAAGGAGCTAATGAAAAACTGTTTTTT.

The gene calls are TRBV11-2 and TRBJ2-1; TRBD2 aligns across 10 bases. V shed 6 bases, J shed 1 base, and the junction held 9 bases outside the gene matches. Germline V gene sequence: CDR1 SGHAT, CDR2 FQNNGV. CDR3 length: 17 residues. CDR3 in amino acids: CASRPIRTSGSYNEQFF. The CDR3 bases are TGTGCCAGCAGGCCAATCCGGACTAGCGGTTCCTACAATGAGCAGTTCTTC.

The genes are TRBV28 and TRBJ2-1; 7 bases agree with TRBD2. V was pared by 6 bases and J by 1 base, with 6 bases of the junction left unmatched. CDR1 and CDR2 from the germline V gene are MDHEN and SYDVKM. This CDR3 has 15 amino acids. The CDR3 protein is CASRPSGKSYNEQFF. In nucleotides, the CDR3 is TGTGCCAGCAGACCAAGCGGGAAATCCTACAATGAGCAGTTCTTC.

V is TRBV6-1 and J is TRBJ2-7; TRBD2 matches at 12 bases. V lost 2 bases, J lost 5 bases, and 10 bases stayed unmatched. The CDR3 totals 17 residues. Germline CDR1 MNHNS, CDR2 SASEGT. The DNA for the CDR3 is TGTGCCAGCAGTGAAACTAGAAGACTAGCGGGAGCACACGAGCAGTACTTC. It encodes CASSETRRLAGAHEQYF.

J is TRBJ2-1 and V is TRBV11-2, with unresolved D. The ends were cut back, 5 bases at V and 7 bases at J, with 15 bases in the middle. Germline values: CDR1 SGHAT, CDR2 FQNNGV. The CDR3 has 14 amino acids. CDR3 nucleotides: TGTGCCAGCAGCAAATTCCAGCCCCCGAATGAGCAGTTCTTC. It encodes CASSKFQPPNEQFF.

The chain employs TRBV28 and TRBJ2-5; D uncertain. The germline CDR1 and CDR2 sequences are MDHEN and SYDVKM. V lost 7 bases, J lost 9 bases, and 15 bases lay in between. The CDR3 length is 12 residues. The CDR3 here is CASTLGISPQYF. CDR3 DNA sequence: TGTGCCAGCACCTTGGGCATTTCCCCCCAGTACTTC.

This chain uses TRBV10-2 with TRBJ1-1; D call uncertain. V was cut by 2 bases and J by 6 bases, with 10 bases left in between. The CDR3 length is 13 residues. Germline assignment: CDR1 WSHSY and CDR2 SAAADI. For the CDR3, the DNA is TGCGCCAGCAGTGAGCGAACCCATTCTGAAGCTTTCTTT. It yields the protein CASSERTHSEAFF.

The rearrangement joins TRBV28 to TRBJ2-1; no firm D call. Germline V gives CDR1 MDHEN, CDR2 SYDVKM. The CDR3 is made up of 14 amino acids. V was pared by 3 bases and J by 2 bases, with 8 bases between. CDR3 nucleotides: TGTGCCAGCAGTTTCGACGTAACCTACAATGAGCAGTTCTTC. Protein: CASSFDVTYNEQFF.

This chain links TRBV28 with TRBJ2-3, with D possibly TRBD1 on 6 matching bases. The CDR3 runs to 16 residues. Germline loops: CDR1 MDHEN, CDR2 SYDVKM. V was cut by 3 bases and J by 1 base, with 14 bases left in between. CDR3 region: CASSLRPGERTDTQYF. CDR3 DNA sequence: TGTGCCAGCAGTTTGCGGCCAGGGGAGCGCACAGATACGCAGTATTTT.